Below are 31 T cell receptor beta chains sequenced from a single sample in a study of blood T cell repertoires in COVID-19. Here immunoSEQ multiplex PCR was the method, and the copy in TCRdb shows in-frame clones only, minus some. The data show roughly 250,000 clones, with 70% to 90% seen just once and 3.5% to 4.5% held by the top ten. The source material was PBMCs or T cells enriched from blood (not recorded which). The receptors were gathered from a woman in her 30s who had recovered from COVID-19.

V and J are TRBV28 and TRBJ2-3; 9 bases are a match to TRBD2. Losses at the gene ends were 5 bases for V and 4 bases for J; bases not matched to a gene: 16. There are 18 residues in the CDR3. The germline gives CDR1 MDHEN, CDR2 SYDVKM. The CDR3 DNA is TGTGCCAGCAGTCCTACCTTAAGTAGCGGGGGACCTTCAGATACGCAGTATTTT. This codes for CASSPTLSSGGPSDTQYF.

This chain links TRBV9 with TRBJ1-2, with D possibly being TRBD1 (5 bases). V shed 0 bases and J shed 5 bases, with 14 bases lying between them. The CDR3 loop spans 15 amino acids. Germline CDR1 reads SGDLS; CDR2 reads YYNGEE. CDR3: CASSVASVGVYGYTF. The CDR3 region has the DNA TGTGCCAGCAGCGTAGCTAGCGTAGGGGTGTATGGCTACACCTTC.

The chain links TRBV11-2 to TRBJ1-3; D is possibly TRBD1 (6 bases). Germline lookup yields CDR1 SGHAT and CDR2 FQNNGV. Trimming stripped 7 bases from V and 0 bases from J, with 13 bases between. The CDR3 is made up of 15 amino acids. The CDR3 coding sequence is TGTGCCAGCAACGACAACAGGGTCTCTGGAAACACCATATATTTT. It yields the protein CASNDNRVSGNTIYF.

The chain recombines TRBV28 with TRBJ1-4; D perhaps matches TRBD1 (6 bases). The CDR3 runs to 15 residues. The V gene's germline CDR1 is MDHEN and CDR2 SYDVKM. V was cut by 6 bases and J by 8 bases, with 19 bases left in between. This chain's CDR3 is CASRSNRVKGEKLFF. CDR3 sequence (DNA): TGTGCCAGCAGATCAAACAGGGTAAAGGGGGAAAAACTGTTTTTT.

This chain connects TRBV28 to TRBJ1-2; D gene uncertain. Trimming stripped 6 bases from V and 2 bases from J, with 16 bases between. Germline CDR1 is MDHEN and CDR2 is SYDVKM. This CDR3 has 15 amino acids. In DNA form, the CDR3 reads TGTGCCAGCAGGCCGACAACTGGCGCGAACTATGGCTACACCTTC. Amino acid sequence: CASRPTTGANYGYTF.

The chain carries TRBV7-9 and TRBJ1-3; 7 nucleotides align to TRBD1. CDR1 is SEHNR and CDR2 is FQNEAQ in the germline V gene (reference sequence). The CDR3 runs 14 residues. The ends lost 7 bases at V and 6 bases at J; junction bases unmatched: 9. The CDR3 nucleotides are TGTGCCAGCACCCCGACCAGGGGGGAAAACACCATATATTTT. Its translation: CASTPTRGENTIYF.

The chain has TRBV30 and TRBJ1-5, with 7 bases lining up with TRBD1. Losses at the gene ends were 2 bases for V and 5 bases for J; bases not matched to a gene: 6. Germline V gene lookup returns CDR1 GTSNPN and CDR2 SVGIG (reference sequence). CDR3 length: 14 amino acids. CDR3 in DNA: TGTGCCTGGAGTCCCGACAGGGTCGATCAGCCCCAGCATTTT. As protein: CAWSPDRVDQPQHF.

This chain uses TRBV7-2 with TRBJ1-6, with a weak D call TRBD1 (5 bases). The CDR3 runs 15 residues. CDR1 and CDR2 from the germline V gene are SGHTA and FQGNSA. V lost 6 bases, J lost 7 bases, and 16 bases lay in between. CDR3 nucleotide sequence: TGTGCCAGCAGTCCATACGGACAAAGGAATTCACCCCTCCACTTT. Translation: CASSPYGQRNSPLHF.

V and J are TRBV27 and TRBJ2-7; 8 bases align to TRBD1. Losses at the gene ends were 3 bases for V and 7 bases for J; bases not matched to a gene: 11. The CDR3 consists of 15 residues. Germline V gene data show CDR1 as MNHEY and CDR2 as SMNVEV (reference sequence). This chain's CDR3 is CASSLAAGGAWEQYF. The CDR3 bases are TGTGCCAGCAGTTTGGCGGCAGGGGGCGCGTGGGAGCAGTACTTC.

The gene calls are TRBV28 and TRBJ2-3; 9 nucleotides line up with TRBD2. The CDR3 is made up of 17 amino acids. Germline CDR1 MDHEN, CDR2 SYDVKM. The junction had 13 bases not matched to a gene; V was cut back by 5 bases and J by 4 bases. In nucleotides, the CDR3 is TGTGCCAGCAGTCCTCCCTTGGGCGGGGGGGACCCAGATACGCAGTATTTT. Its protein is CASSPPLGGGDPDTQYF.

The V and J genes are TRBV9 and TRBJ1-6; perhaps TRBD1 as D (6 bases). Germline loops: CDR1 SGDLS, CDR2 YYNGEE. This CDR3 is built from 15 residues. V was pared by 0 bases and J by 6 bases, with 10 bases between. The CDR3 nucleotides are TGTGCCAGCAGCGTAGACAGGGTGGGTAATTCACCCCTCCACTTT. Amino acids: CASSVDRVGNSPLHF.

The V gene is TRBV19, the J gene TRBJ2-7; 8 bases line up with TRBD2. The germline V gene has CDR1 LNHDA and CDR2 SQIVND (reference sequence). The J segment lost 3 bases and the V segment lost 9 bases, leaving 22 bases of the junction unmatched. The length of the CDR3 is 18 residues. In DNA, the CDR3 is TGTGCCAGCCAATTTTGGGGAGCGGGAGAGAGGGGAGGCTACGAGCAGTACTTC. It is translated as CASQFWGAGERGGYEQYF.

The chain links TRBV9 to TRBJ2-3; 10 bases align to TRBD2. Trimming removed 3 bases from V and 7 bases from J; junction bases left unmatched: 8. This CDR3 region has 15 residues. CDR1 and CDR2 (germline): SGDLS, YYNGEE. The CDR3 loop reads CASSDRSGGGNTQYF. CDR3 in DNA: TGTGCCAGCAGCGATCGAAGCGGGGGGGGAAATACGCAGTATTTT. Full variable domain (outside the CDR3, taken from reference TRBV9 and TRBJ2-3): DSGVTQTPKHLITATGQRVTLRCSPRSGDLSVYWYQQSLDQGLQFLIQYYNGEERAKGNILERFSAQQFPDLHSELNLSSLELGDSALYFCASSDRSGGGNTQYFGPGTRLTVL.

CDR3 DNA sequence: TGTGCCAGCAGTTTCCGGGGGGCCTACAATGAGCAGTTCTTC. This translates into CASSFRGAYNEQFF. This rearrangement joins TRBV28 to TRBJ2-1; 7 bases line up with TRBD2. CDR3 size: 14 residues. V gave up 3 bases and J gave up 2 bases; unmatched junction bases: 1. Germline CDR1 and CDR2: MDHEN and SYDVKM.

This chain uses TRBV6-5 with TRBJ1-5; the D is unclear. The CDR3 length is 10 residues. Trimming took 10 bases from V and 8 from J, leaving 9 bases between them. The germline gives CDR1 MNHEY, CDR2 SVGAGI. The CDR3 region is CATTEEPQHF. The DNA for the CDR3 is TGTGCCACCACGGAGGAGCCCCAGCATTTT.

The chain couples TRBV7-9 to TRBJ2-7; 7 bases align to TRBD2. This CDR3 contains 16 residues. CDR1 is SEHNR, CDR2 FQNEAQ, per germline (reference sequence). After removal of 1 base from V and 1 base from J, the junction contained 7 bases not matched to a gene. The DNA of the CDR3 is TGTGCCAGCAGCTTAGTTGCGGGGGAAAGGTCCTACGAGCAGTACTTC. This sequence encodes CASSLVAGERSYEQYF.

The chain links TRBV19 to TRBJ1-5, with 10 positions matching TRBD1. V dropped 5 bases and J dropped 6; count of bases not matched to a gene: 4. This CDR3 has 14 residues. Germline V gene lookup returns CDR1 LNHDA and CDR2 SQIVND (reference sequence). The chain's CDR3 is CASSPGTGVQPQHF. The CDR3 DNA reads as TGTGCCAGTAGTCCCGGGACAGGGGTTCAGCCCCAGCATTTT.

This clone occurred once. V usage is TRBV27 and J usage is TRBJ2-7; 11 bases map to TRBD2. Germline assignment: CDR1 MNHEY and CDR2 SMNVEV (reference sequence). V trimming: 2 bases; J trimming: 0 bases; junction bases outside the gene matches: 6. The CDR3 is 17 residues long. CDR3 residues: CASSLSTGTSGSYEQYF. In nucleotides, the CDR3 is TGTGCCAGCAGTTTAAGCACCGGGACTAGCGGCTCCTACGAGCAGTACTTC.

The CDR3 loop reads CASSESGGRRNRPLHF. As DNA, the CDR3 is TGCGCCAGCAGTGAGTCTGGAGGAAGGAGGAACCGGCCCCTCCACTTT. The chain is built from TRBV10-2 and TRBJ1-6, with no clear D. The V gene's germline CDR1 is WSHSY and CDR2 SAAADI. The CDR3 spans 16 residues. The V and J ends lost 0 bases and 13 bases respectively, with 19 bases between them.

The chain couples TRBV4-1 to TRBJ2-7, with D uncertain. Trimming left V 0 bases short and J 5 bases short, with 20 bases between. Germline-derived CDR1 and CDR2 are MGHRA and YSYEKL. The CDR3 is 17 amino acids. The CDR3: CASSQDELVGAVNEQYF. The CDR3 DNA sequence: TGCGCCAGCAGCCAAGATGAATTGGTTGGTGCGGTTAACGAGCAGTACTTC.

The chain employs TRBV7-3 and TRBJ2-1, with 8 bases lining up with TRBD1. J was trimmed by 0 bases and V by 6 bases; bases with no gene match: 7. Looked up from germline, CDR1 is SGHTA and CDR2 is FQGTGA. There are 16 residues in the CDR3. The CDR3 DNA reads TGTGCCAGCAGTCGACAGGGGCCAATCTCCTACAATGAGCAGTTCTTC. As protein: CASSRQGPISYNEQFF.

The gene calls are TRBV10-3 and TRBJ1-6; TRBD1 is a possible D gene (5 bases). CDR1 and CDR2 from the germline V gene are ENHRY and SYGVKD. Trimming removed 2 bases from V and 8 bases from J, with 13 bases in between. There are 15 residues in the CDR3. The CDR3, as DNA: TGTGCCATCAGTGAGACACAGGTTAAATATTCACCCCTCCACTTT. Its protein is CAISETQVKYSPLHF.

This chain links TRBV7-2 with TRBJ2-5; TRBD1 might be the D (5 bases). V was trimmed by 5 bases and J by 4 bases, leaving 8 bases between them. This CDR3 spans 12 amino acids. Germline values: CDR1 SGHTA, CDR2 FQGNSA. CDR3 amino acids: CASSPRGETQYF. In nucleotides, the CDR3 is TGTGCCAGCAGCCCTAGGGGAGAGACCCAGTACTTC. Using reference TRBV7-2 and TRBJ2-5 for the parts outside the CDR3, the full variable domain is GAGVSQSPSNKVTEKGKDVELRCDPISGHTALYWYRQSLGQGLEFLIYFQGNSAPDKSGLPSDRFSAERTGGSVSTLTIQRTQQEDSAVYLCASSPRGETQYFGPGTRLLVL.

The chain carries TRBV7-2 and TRBJ2-1, with TRBD2 matching over 10 bases. The CDR3 is made up of 15 amino acids. J was trimmed by 9 bases and V by 5 bases; bases with no gene match: 10. Germline CDR1 SGHTA, CDR2 FQGNSA. CDR3 coding DNA: TGTGCCAGCAGCCTACGAGCTAGCGGGAGTGGTGAGCAGTTCTTC. Translation: CASSLRASGSGEQFF.

The rearrangement joins TRBV6-5 to TRBJ2-7, with 10 bases matching TRBD2. The germline V gene has CDR1 MNHEY and CDR2 SVGAGI. This CDR3 has 13 amino acids. The CDR3 loop is CVSRLAGTYEQYF. CDR3 in DNA: TGTGTCTCGCGACTAGCGGGCACCTACGAGCAGTACTTC.

The CDR3 bases are TGTGCCAGCTCACCGGACACTCCTAGCACAGATACGCAGTATTTT. It translates to CASSPDTPSTDTQYF. This rearrangement joins TRBV18 to TRBJ2-3; D perhaps matches TRBD1 (5 bases). Germline lookup yields CDR1 KGHSH and CDR2 LQKENI. The CDR3 runs 15 residues. V was shortened by 3 bases and J by 0 bases, with 10 bases between the two germline ends.

This clone showed up just once. The chain is built from TRBV19 and TRBJ1-1; D is ambiguous. Deletions cut 3 bases from V and 1 base from J, with 9 bases between. In germline, CDR1 is LNHDA, CDR2 SQIVND (reference sequence). This CDR3 contains 14 residues. The CDR3 region is CASSMIPGNTEAFF. As DNA, the CDR3 is TGTGCCAGTAGTATGATTCCGGGGAACACTGAAGCTTTCTTT.

In DNA, the CDR3 is TGTGCCAGCAGCCATCCCGGGCGGGGCCACGCTTTCTTT. Translation: CASSHPGRGHAFF. This chain links TRBV4-2 with TRBJ1-1, with a tentative D call TRBD1 (5 bases). The V and J ends lost 3 bases and 11 bases respectively, with 16 bases between them. Germline V gene data show CDR1 as LGHNA and CDR2 as YNFKEQ. The CDR3 is made up of 13 amino acids.

This chain connects TRBV29-1 to TRBJ2-1, with a possible D match to TRBD1 (5 bases). The CDR3 has 12 residues. The ends were cut back, 4 bases at V and 3 bases at J, with 7 bases in the middle. Germline V lookup: CDR1 SQVTM, CDR2 ANQGSEA. CDR3 protein: CSVGQFYNEQFF. The CDR3 DNA is TGCAGCGTTGGACAGTTCTACAATGAGCAGTTCTTC.

The V and J genes are TRBV18 and TRBJ2-7; 7 bases are a match to TRBD2. CDR3 length equals 15 residues. Germline CDR1 and CDR2: KGHSH and LQKENI. V lost 5 bases to trimming and J lost 1 base; unmatched junction nucleotides: 8. This chain's CDR3 is CASSNLGGGSYEQYF. The CDR3 nucleotides are TGTGCCAGCTCAAACCTCGGCGGGGGATCCTACGAGCAGTACTTC.

This chain uses TRBV27 with TRBJ2-7; D perhaps matches TRBD2 (6 bases). Germline CDR1 is MNHEY and CDR2 is SMNVEV (reference sequence). Trimming took off 5 bases at V and 0 bases at J, with 11 bases between the two ends. This CDR3 region has 14 residues. The DNA of the CDR3 is TGTGCCAGCAGTGCGGGACTTCGCTCCTACGAGCAGTACTTC. It translates to CASSAGLRSYEQYF.